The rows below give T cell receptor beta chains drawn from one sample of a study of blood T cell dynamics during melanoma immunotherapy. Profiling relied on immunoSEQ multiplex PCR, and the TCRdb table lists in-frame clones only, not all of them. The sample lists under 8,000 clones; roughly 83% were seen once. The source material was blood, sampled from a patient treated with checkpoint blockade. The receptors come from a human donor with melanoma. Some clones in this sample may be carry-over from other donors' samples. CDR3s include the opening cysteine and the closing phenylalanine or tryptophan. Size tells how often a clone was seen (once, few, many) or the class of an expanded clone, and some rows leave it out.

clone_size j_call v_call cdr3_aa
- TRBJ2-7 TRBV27 CASSLRTGGHEQYF
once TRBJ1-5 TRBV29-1 CSVEFGAKRHF
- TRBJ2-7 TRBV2 CASGVLQNYEQYF
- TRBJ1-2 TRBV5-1 CASTTGGAEGYTF
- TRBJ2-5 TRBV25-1 CASSSPLLEGGETQYF
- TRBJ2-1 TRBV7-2 CASTVGLAGGGEQFF
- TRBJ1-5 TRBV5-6 CASSFRDRSQPQHF
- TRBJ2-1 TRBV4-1 CASSQLGAGGRNNEQFF
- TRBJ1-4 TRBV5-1 CASSVDTNEKLFF
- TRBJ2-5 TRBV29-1 CSVSNRGVSQETQYF
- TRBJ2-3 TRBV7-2 CASSLTGSGVDTQYF
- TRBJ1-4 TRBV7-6 CASSLPRRGNEKLFF
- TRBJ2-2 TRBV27 CASSFSGINTGELFF
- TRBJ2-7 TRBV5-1 CASSLEPGPFYEQYF
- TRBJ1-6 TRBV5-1 CASRFTGREGSPLHF
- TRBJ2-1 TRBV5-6 CASSLAGGNNEQFF
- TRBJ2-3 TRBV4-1 CASSQGGGVSDTQYF
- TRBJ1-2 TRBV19 CASKYGYYGYTF
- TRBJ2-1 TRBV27 CNRGLYNEQFF
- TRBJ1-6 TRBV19 CASRRSSSPNSPLHF
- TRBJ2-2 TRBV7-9 CASRPGQGAVGELFF
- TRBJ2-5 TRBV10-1 CASSEDDPGGFETQYF
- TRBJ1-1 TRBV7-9 CASSLGQENTEAFF
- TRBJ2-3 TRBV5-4 CASSLAGSGTDTQYF
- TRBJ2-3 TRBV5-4 CASSWVSSRTDTQYF
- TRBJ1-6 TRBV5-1 CASSLEGPRSDSPLHF
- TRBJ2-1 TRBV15 CATSRVNRDNEQFF
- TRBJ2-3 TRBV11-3 CASSLASDTQYF
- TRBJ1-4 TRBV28 CASSLVAGVGQVLEF
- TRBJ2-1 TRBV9 CASSEGPQRYNEQFF
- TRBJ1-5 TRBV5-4 CASSRDSSQPQHF
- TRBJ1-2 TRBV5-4 CASSLLGTGGYTF
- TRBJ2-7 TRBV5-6 CASSFSFRGSSYEQYF
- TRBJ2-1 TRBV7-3 CASSPQTGGNEQFF
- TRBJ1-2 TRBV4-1 CASSQDDREFYGYTF
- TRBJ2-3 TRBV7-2 CASSLAAGGLTDTQYF
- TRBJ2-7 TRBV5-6 CASSFGTGNPYEQYF
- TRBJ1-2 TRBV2 CAVSPGQGVFYGYTF
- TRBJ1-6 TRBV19 CASSLVGDSPSPLHF
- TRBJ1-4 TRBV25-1 CASSDSGNEYLFF
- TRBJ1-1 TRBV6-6 CASRGRAVRAEAFF
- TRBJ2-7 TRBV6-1 CASSPTNYEQYF
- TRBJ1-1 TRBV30 CAWSKAGNTEAFF
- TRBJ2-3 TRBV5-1 CASSRDSSTDTQYF
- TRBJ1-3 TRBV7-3 CASSLTSAGSGNTIYF
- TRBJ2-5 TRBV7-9 CASSQGQAQETQYF
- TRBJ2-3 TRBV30 CAWRQGPSSTDTQYF
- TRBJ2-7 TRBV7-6 CASSLTGGNEQYF
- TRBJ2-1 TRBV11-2 CASSLLAGTGGAYNEQFF